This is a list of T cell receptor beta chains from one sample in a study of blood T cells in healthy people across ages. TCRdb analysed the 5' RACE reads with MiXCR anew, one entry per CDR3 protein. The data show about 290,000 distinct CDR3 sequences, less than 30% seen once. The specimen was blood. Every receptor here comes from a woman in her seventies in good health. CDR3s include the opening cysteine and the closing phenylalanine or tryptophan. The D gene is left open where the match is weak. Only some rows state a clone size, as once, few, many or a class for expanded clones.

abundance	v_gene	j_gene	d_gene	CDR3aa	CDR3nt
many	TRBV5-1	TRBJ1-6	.	CASSPLERTPLHF	TGCGCCAGCAGCCCTCTCGAAAGGACACCCCTCCACTTT
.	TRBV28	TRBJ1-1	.	CASSLQAGRTEAFF	TGTGCCAGCAGTTTACAGGCAGGGAGGACTGAAGCTTTCTTT
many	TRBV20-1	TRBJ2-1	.	CSAYEVPGLPQFF	TGCAGTGCTTACGAAGTACCGGGATTACCGCAGTTCTTC
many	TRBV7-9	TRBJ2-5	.	CASSIQGYETQYF	TGTGCCAGCAGCATACAGGGTTACGAGACCCAGTACTTC
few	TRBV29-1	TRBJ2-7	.	CSVVGSFYEQYF	TGCAGCGTTGTAGGGTCTTTCTACGAGCAGTACTTC
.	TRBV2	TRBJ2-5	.	CATSGAIQETQYF	TGTGCCACCTCGGGAGCTATCCAAGAGACCCAGTACTTC
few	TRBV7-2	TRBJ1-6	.	CASSLDESSPLHF	TGTGCCAGCAGCTTAGATGAAAGTTCACCCCTCCACTTT
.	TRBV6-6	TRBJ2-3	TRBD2	CASRGGQGTDTQYF	TGTGCCAGCAGGGGAGGGCAGGGCACAGATACGCAGTATTTT
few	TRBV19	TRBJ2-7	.	CASSTTGTSAGEYF	TGTGCCAGTAGCACGACCGGGACATCGGCTGGAGAGTACTTC
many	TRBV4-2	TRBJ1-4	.	CASSRPRQATNEKLFF	TGTGCCAGCAGCCGACCCCGACAAGCAACTAATGAAAAACTGTTTTTT
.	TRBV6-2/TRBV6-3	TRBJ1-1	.	CASSPRGLLRNTEAFF	TGTGCCAGCAGTCCACGGGGCCTCCTTAGAAACACTGAAGCTTTCTTT
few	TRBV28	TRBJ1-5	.	CASSYGQNSNQPQHF	TGTGCCAGCAGTTATGGGCAGAATAGCAATCAGCCCCAGCATTTT
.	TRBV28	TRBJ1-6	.	CASSLSRHRSSYNSPLHF	TGTGCCAGCAGTTTATCTCGGCACAGGAGCTCCTATAATTCACCCCTCCACTTT
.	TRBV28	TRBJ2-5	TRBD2	CASSPEGTSGKTQYF	TGTGCCAGCAGCCCAGAAGGGACTAGCGGGAAGACCCAGTACTTC
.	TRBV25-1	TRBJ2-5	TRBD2	CASRGGAQETQYF	TGTGCCAGCAGGGGAGGGGCCCAAGAGACCCAGTACTTC
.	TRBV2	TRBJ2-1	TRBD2	CASTLGTSGYNEQFF	TGTGCCAGCACCCTCGGGACTAGCGGTTACAATGAGCAGTTCTTC
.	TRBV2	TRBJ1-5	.	CASSESGFRQPQHF	TGTGCCAGCAGTGAATCGGGTTTTAGGCAGCCCCAGCATTTT
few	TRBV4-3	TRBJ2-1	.	CASSQESGKNEQFF	TGCGCCAGCAGCCAAGAATCAGGGAAGAATGAGCAGTTCTTC
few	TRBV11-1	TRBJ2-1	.	CASSSPPTENEQFF	TGTGCCAGCAGCTCACCCCCTACGGAGAATGAGCAGTTCTTC
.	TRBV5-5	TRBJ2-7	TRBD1	CASSFGQGLFYEQYF	TGTGCCAGCAGCTTTGGACAGGGTTTATTCTACGAGCAGTACTTC
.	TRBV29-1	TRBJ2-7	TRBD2	CSVAVGLAGTEQYF	TGCAGCGTTGCTGTCGGACTAGCGGGAACCGAGCAGTACTTC
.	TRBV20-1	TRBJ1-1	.	CSAILGHRKNTEAFF	TGCAGTGCTATTCTGGGACACCGGAAGAACACTGAAGCTTTCTTT
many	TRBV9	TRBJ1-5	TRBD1	CASSVVARGGGSNQPQHF	TGTGCCAGCAGCGTAGTGGCCCGAGGGGGCGGGAGCAATCAGCCCCAGCATTTT
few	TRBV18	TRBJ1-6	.	CASSPGNNSPLHF	TGTGCCAGCTCACCCGGGAATAATTCACCCCTCCACTTT
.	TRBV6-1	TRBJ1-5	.	CASSEARRGPYSNQPQHF	TGTGCCAGCAGTGAAGCTCGGAGGGGTCCCTATAGCAATCAGCCCCAGCATTTT
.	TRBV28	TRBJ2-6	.	CASSPAGSSGANVLTF	TGTGCCAGCAGTCCCGCAGGGAGTTCTGGGGCCAACGTCCTGACTTTC
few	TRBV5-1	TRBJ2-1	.	CATRASSNEQFF	TGCGCCACCAGGGCTAGCAGCAATGAGCAGTTCTTC
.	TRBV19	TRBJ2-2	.	CASSPRLANTGELFF	TGTGCCAGTAGCCCGAGACTAGCGAACACCGGGGAGCTGTTTTTT
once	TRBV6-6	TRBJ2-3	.	CASSYVETHTDTQYF	TGTGCCAGCAGTTATGTCGAGACCCACACAGATACGCAGTATTTT
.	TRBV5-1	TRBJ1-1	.	CASSLGGTSNTEAFF	TGCGCCAGCAGCTTGGGGGGGACAAGCAACACTGAAGCTTTCTTT